Here is one T cell receptor beta chain with its context. The record originates from a study of blood T cell repertoires in COVID-19. Study-level background: COVID-19 samples from acute and convalescent phases originated in the United States, Italy and Spain. In each case, the material was cDNA or gDNA derived from T cells, B-cell-depleted T cells, or PBMCs.

The CDR3 covers 12 residues. Germline V gene data show CDR1 as LNHDA and CDR2 as SQIVND (reference sequence). V lost 8 bases and J 4 bases, leaving 12 bases between the germline ends. Original handling: How many nucleated cells were present was estimated from reference gene primer amplification. The table came from immunoSEQ multiplex PCR; TCRdb's copy has only in-frame clones and leaves some out. V and J calls plus clone size are reproduced from that table; the DNA served to infer D and trimming. The repertoire holds fewer than 150,000 clones, around 83% seen once, with about 3% in the top ten. This TCR came from a man aged 35 to 55 with acute or convalescent COVID-19. V usage is TRBV19 and J usage is TRBJ2-7; a possible D gene is TRBD1 (6 bases). The sample was peripheral blood. CDR3 residues: CASSDRQYEQYF. In nucleotides, the CDR3 is TGTGCCAGTTCTGACAGGCAATACGAGCAGTACTTC.